The T cell receptor (beta chain) under discussion was sequenced for a study of blood T cell repertoires in COVID-19. The germline V gene has CDR1 LNHDA and CDR2 SQIVND (reference sequence). Trimming cost V 0 bases and J 4 bases, with 12 bases left between them. The length of the CDR3 is 15 residues. Each recovered donor of Cohort 3 presented with two negative PCRs, clearance, or symptom resolution. Using immunoSEQ multiplex PCR, the repertoire was profiled, and TCRdb retains in-frame clones only, with some absent. The sample consists of 150,000 or so clones, 60% to 80% of them appearing once. The chain combines TRBV19 with TRBJ1-2; possible D gene TRBD1, 6 bases. The receptor comes from a woman between 45 and 60 years old who had recovered from COVID-19. Specimen: PBMCs or T cells enriched from blood (not recorded which). CDR3 in DNA: TGTGCCAGTAGTATAGAGGGGGCGAACGTCTATGGCTACACCTTC. As protein: CASSIEGANVYGYTF.